Listed here are 14 T cell receptor beta chains from one sample, sequenced in a study of cytomegalovirus exposure and HLA in healthy donors. The PCR was carried out with 60 Vbeta primers and 13 Jbeta primers. The table came from immunoSEQ multiplex PCR; TCRdb's copy has only in-frame clones and leaves some out. The table shows some 140,000 clones, with approximately 80% occurring only once. Sequenced: PBMCs. Source of these receptors: a woman aged 40 to 49 in good health and CMV-seropositive.

The chain uses TRBV18 and TRBJ1-2; the D is unclear. This CDR3 comprises 13 residues. From germline, CDR1 is KGHSH and CDR2 LQKENI. V was clipped by 2 bases and J by 3 bases, with 7 bases between them. CDR3 sequence: CASSPIQDYGYTF. CDR3 nucleotides: TGTGCCAGCTCACCAATCCAGGACTATGGCTACACCTTC.

The CDR3 DNA sequence: TGTGCCAGCAGAGTACAGGGTTCGGGAACTGAAGCTTTCTTT. Protein sequence: CASRVQGSGTEAFF. This chain uses TRBV28 with TRBJ1-1; tentatively, D is TRBD1 (6 bases). Between the trimmed V and J ends, which lost 6 bases and 5 bases, there was a span of 16 bases. The germline V gene has CDR1 MDHEN and CDR2 SYDVKM. The CDR3 consists of 14 residues. Looking up the rest from reference TRBV28 and TRBJ1-1 gives the full variable domain: DVKVTQSSRYLVKRTGEKVFLECVQDMDHENMFWYRQDPGLGLRLIYFSYDVKMKEKGDIPEGYSVSREKKERFSLILESASTNQTSMYLCASRVQGSGTEAFFGQGTRLTVV.

This chain links TRBV28 with TRBJ2-1; the match to TRBD2 covers 11 bases. This CDR3 region has 14 residues. Per germline, CDR1 MDHEN and CDR2 SYDVKM. V was pared by 5 bases and J by 7 bases, with 4 bases of the junction left unmatched. CDR3 in DNA: TGTGCCAGCAGTCTAGCGGGAGGAACAAATGAGCAGTTCTTC. Amino acids: CASSLAGGTNEQFF.

This clone is labeled medium-sized. The V and J genes are TRBV6-5 and TRBJ2-1; 11 bases align to TRBD1. Looked up from germline, CDR1 is MNHEY and CDR2 is SVGAGI. Trimming removed 2 bases from V and 6 bases from J; junction bases left unmatched: 3. The CDR3 runs 15 residues. This chain's CDR3 is CASSYTGTGGNEQFF. CDR3 nucleotide sequence: TGTGCCAGCAGTTACACCGGGACAGGGGGCAATGAGCAGTTCTTC.

The chain has TRBV14 and TRBJ2-1, with 11 positions matching TRBD2. CDR1 and CDR2 from the germline V gene are SGHDN and FVKESK. The V and J ends lost 6 bases and 4 bases, in that order; junction bases with no gene match: 8. The CDR3 covers 16 residues. The CDR3 nucleotides read TGTGCCAGCAGTCCACTAGCGGGAGCAGGGTACAATGAGCAGTTCTTC. As protein: CASSPLAGAGYNEQFF.

The chain joins TRBV7-9 to TRBJ2-2; D might be TRBD2 (6 bases). The length of the CDR3 is 16 residues. V lost 4 bases, J lost 0 bases, and 12 bases lay in between. Per germline, CDR1 SEHNR and CDR2 FQNEAQ (reference sequence). CDR3 sequence reads: CASSYPGVTNTGELFF. CDR3 in DNA: TGTGCCAGCAGCTACCCGGGAGTAACGAACACCGGGGAGCTGTTTTTT.

This sequence joins TRBV21-1 and TRBJ1-5; the DNA was not compared with TRBD1, the D call given in the table. TRBV21-1 constitutes a pseudogene. The CDR3 length is 16 residues. DNA for the CDR3: TGTGCCAGCAGCAAAAACGGGACAAAGGTCAATCAGCCCCAGCATTTT. Translation: CASSKNGTKVNQPQHF.

This clone has a handful of counts. The chain has TRBV5-8 and TRBJ2-5, with 12 bases matching TRBD2. The junction had 1 base not matched to a gene; V was cut back by 0 bases and J by 4 bases. The CDR3 has 15 amino acids. Germline CDR1 reads SGHTS; CDR2 reads YDEGEE. The CDR3 here is CASSLEGLAGETQYF. For the CDR3, the DNA is TGTGCCAGCAGCTTGGAGGGACTAGCGGGAGAGACCCAGTACTTC.

This chain links TRBV4-2 with TRBJ2-7; 10 nucleotides match TRBD2. V trimming: 0 bases; J trimming: 4 bases; junction bases outside the gene matches: 6. The CDR3 has 16 amino acids. Germline CDR1 reads LGHNA; CDR2 reads YNFKEQ. The CDR3 DNA follows: TGTGCCAGCAGCCAAGAAGTGTCTAGCGGGAGTTACGAGCAGTACTTC. As protein: CASSQEVSSGSYEQYF.

This chain connects TRBV4-1 to TRBJ2-3, with 7 bases that match TRBD2. V trimming: 0 bases; J trimming: 3 bases; junction bases outside the gene matches: 6. The CDR3 contains 16 residues. CDR1 is MGHRA, CDR2 YSYEKL, per germline. This CDR3 reads CASSQDAGVRTDTQYF. The CDR3 region has the DNA TGCGCCAGCAGCCAAGATGCGGGAGTTCGGACAGATACGCAGTATTTT.

This clone has more than one count but fewer than ten. The chain combines TRBV7-2 with TRBJ2-1; 11 bases agree with TRBD2. The CDR3 sequence is 17 residues long. The germline V gene encodes CDR1 SGHTA and CDR2 FQGNSA. J gave up 9 bases and V 1 base, and 11 bases lay outside the gene matches. Written as DNA, the CDR3 is TGTGCCAGCAGCTTAGTGGGGCTAGCGGGAGGCGGTGGTGAGCAGTTCTTC. It translates to CASSLVGLAGGGGEQFF.

CDR3 sequence: CASSQGQGASGGELFF. The CDR3 region has the DNA TGTGCCAGCAGCCAGGGACAGGGGGCGTCTGGCGGGGAGCTGTTTTTT. J is TRBJ2-2 and V is TRBV7-9, with 12 bases that match TRBD1. From germline, CDR1 is SEHNR and CDR2 FQNEAQ (reference sequence). Trimming took 5 bases from V and 7 from J; bases not matched to a gene: 8. CDR3 size: 16 residues. Supplemented by reference TRBV7-9 and TRBJ2-2, the full variable domain reads DTGVSQNPRHKITKRGQNVTFRCDPISEHNRLYWYRQTLGQGPEFLTYFQNEAQLEKSRLLSDRFSAERPKGSFSTLEIQRTEQGDSAMYLCASSQGQGASGGELFFGEGSRLTVL.

The J gene is TRBJ1-3, the V gene TRBV25-1; D not resolved. The CDR3 extends over 13 amino acids. Germline CDR1 MGHDK, CDR2 SYGVNS. The V end was cut by 5 bases, the J end by 5 bases, with 10 bases between. CDR3 coding DNA: TGTGCCAGCAGTTTGTTTGACAGAAACACCATATATTTT. Translated, it gives CASSLFDRNTIYF.

The chain links TRBV28 to TRBJ2-4; D perhaps matches TRBD2 (5 bases). V was pared by 3 bases and J by 0 bases, with 6 bases between. Germline-derived CDR1 and CDR2 are MDHEN and SYDVKM. This CDR3 comprises 14 residues. The chain's CDR3 is CASSFGLAKNIQYF. The DNA for the CDR3 is TGTGCCAGCAGTTTTGGACTAGCCAAAAACATTCAGTACTTC.